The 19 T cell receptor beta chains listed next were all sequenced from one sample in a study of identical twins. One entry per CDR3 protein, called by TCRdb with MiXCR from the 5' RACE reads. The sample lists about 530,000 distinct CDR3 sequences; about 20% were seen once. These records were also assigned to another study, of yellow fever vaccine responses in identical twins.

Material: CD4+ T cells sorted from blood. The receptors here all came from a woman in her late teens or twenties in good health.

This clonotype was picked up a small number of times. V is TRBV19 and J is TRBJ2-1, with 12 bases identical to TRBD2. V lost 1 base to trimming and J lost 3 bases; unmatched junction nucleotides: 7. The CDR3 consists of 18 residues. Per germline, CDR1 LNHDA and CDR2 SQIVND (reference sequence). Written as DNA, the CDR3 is TGTGCCAGTAGTATAGCTCTAGCGGGGGGGCCCTACTACAATGAGCAGTTCTTC. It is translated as CASSIALAGGPYYNEQFF.

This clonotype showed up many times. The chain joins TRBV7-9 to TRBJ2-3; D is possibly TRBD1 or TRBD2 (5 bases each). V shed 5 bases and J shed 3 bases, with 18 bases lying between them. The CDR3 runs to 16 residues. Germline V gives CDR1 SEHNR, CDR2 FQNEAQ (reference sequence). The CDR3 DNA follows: TGTGCCAGCAGCCAGACCGGGGCTCGAGGTACAGATACGCAGTATTTT. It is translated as CASSQTGARGTDTQYF.

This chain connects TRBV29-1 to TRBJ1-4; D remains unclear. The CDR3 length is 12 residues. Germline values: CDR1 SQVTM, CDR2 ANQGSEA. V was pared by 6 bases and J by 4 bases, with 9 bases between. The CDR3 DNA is TGCAGCGTCACGGCCGTTAATGAAAAACTGTTTTTT. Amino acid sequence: CSVTAVNEKLFF.

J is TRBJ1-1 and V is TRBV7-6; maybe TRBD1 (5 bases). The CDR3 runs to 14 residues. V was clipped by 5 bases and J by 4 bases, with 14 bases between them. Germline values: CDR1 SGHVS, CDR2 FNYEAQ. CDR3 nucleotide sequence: TGTGCCAGCAGCCCTCAGTGGGGCAGCACTGAAGCTTTCTTT. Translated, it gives CASSPQWGSTEAFF.

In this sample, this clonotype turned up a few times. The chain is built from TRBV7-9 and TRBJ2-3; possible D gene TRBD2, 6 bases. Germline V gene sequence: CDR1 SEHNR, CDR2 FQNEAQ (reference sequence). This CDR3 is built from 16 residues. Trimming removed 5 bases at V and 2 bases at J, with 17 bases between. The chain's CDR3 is CASSMGWGDFTDTQYF. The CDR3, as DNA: TGTGCCAGCAGCATGGGGTGGGGGGACTTCACAGATACGCAGTATTTT.

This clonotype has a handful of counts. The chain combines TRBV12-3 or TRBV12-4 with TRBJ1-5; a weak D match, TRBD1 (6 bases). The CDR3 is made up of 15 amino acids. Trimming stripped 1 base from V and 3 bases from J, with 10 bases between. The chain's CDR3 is CASSLGDTINQPQHF. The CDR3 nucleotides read TGTGCCAGCAGTTTAGGGGACACAATCAATCAGCCCCAGCATTTT.

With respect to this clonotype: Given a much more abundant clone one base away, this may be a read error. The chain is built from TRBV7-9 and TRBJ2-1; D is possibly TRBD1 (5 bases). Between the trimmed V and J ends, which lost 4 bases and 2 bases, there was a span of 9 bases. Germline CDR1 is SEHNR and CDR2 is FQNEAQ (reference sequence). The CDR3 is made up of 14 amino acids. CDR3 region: CASSSQGTYNEQFF. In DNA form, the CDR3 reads TGTGCCAGCAGCTCCCAGGGTACCTACAATGAGCAGTTCTTC.

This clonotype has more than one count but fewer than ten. The CDR3 nucleotides read TGCAGCGGAGGACAGGGGGCAGGGGATACGCAGTATTTT. Its protein is CSGGQGAGDTQYF. The V and J genes are TRBV29-1 and TRBJ2-3; TRBD1 matches 11 bases. Germline CDR1 reads SQVTM; CDR2 reads ANQGSEA. The CDR3 totals 13 residues. Trimming took 7 bases from V and 6 from J; bases not matched to a gene: 6.

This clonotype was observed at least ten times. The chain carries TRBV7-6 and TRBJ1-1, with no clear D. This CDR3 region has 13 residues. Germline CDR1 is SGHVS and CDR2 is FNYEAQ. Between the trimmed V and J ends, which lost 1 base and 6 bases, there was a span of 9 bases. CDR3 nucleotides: TGTGCCAGCAGCTTAGTAACAGCCTCTGAAGCTTTCTTT. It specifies CASSLVTASEAFF.

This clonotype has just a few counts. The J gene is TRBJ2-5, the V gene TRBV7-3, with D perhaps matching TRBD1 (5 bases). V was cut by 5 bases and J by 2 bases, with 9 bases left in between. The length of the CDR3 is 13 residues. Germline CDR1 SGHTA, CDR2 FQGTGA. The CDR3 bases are TGTGCCAGCAGCGCTGACAGACAAGAGACCCAGTACTTC. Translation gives CASSADRQETQYF.

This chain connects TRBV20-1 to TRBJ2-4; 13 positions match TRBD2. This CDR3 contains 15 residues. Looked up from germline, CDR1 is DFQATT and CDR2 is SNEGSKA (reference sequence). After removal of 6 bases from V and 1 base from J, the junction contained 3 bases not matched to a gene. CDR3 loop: CSAVTSGGAKNIQYF. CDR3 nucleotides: TGCAGTGCCGTGACTAGCGGGGGGGCCAAAAACATTCAGTACTTC.

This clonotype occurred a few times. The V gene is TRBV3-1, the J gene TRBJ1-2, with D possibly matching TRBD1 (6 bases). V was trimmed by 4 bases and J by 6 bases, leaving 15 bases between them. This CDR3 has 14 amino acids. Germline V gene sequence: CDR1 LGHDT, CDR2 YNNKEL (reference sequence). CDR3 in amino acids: CASSPIQGLNGYTF. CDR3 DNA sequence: TGTGCCAGCAGCCCCATCCAGGGGTTAAATGGCTACACCTTC.

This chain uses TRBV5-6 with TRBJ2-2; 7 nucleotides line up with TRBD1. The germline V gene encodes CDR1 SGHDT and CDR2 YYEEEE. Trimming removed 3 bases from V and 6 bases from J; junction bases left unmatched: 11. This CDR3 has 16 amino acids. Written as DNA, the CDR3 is TGTGCCAGCAGCTCGGAGACAGGGTTTCGGGCCGGGGAGCTGTTTTTT. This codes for CASSSETGFRAGELFF.

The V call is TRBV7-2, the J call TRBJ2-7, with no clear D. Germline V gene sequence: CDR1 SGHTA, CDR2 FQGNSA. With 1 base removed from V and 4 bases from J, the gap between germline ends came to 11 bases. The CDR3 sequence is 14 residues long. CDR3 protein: CASSLGHRKYEQYF. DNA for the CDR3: TGTGCCAGCAGCTTAGGACACAGAAAGTACGAGCAGTACTTC.

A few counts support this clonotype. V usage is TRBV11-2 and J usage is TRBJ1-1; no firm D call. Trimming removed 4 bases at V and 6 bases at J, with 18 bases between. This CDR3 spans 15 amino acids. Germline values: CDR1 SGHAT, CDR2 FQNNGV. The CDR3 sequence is CASSYDAWFTSEAFF. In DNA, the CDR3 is TGTGCCAGCAGCTACGACGCGTGGTTTACGTCTGAAGCTTTCTTT. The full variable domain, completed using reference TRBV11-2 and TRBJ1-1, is EAGVAQSPRYKIIEKRQSVAFWCNPISGHATLYWYQQILGQGPKLLIQFQNNGVVDDSQLPKDRFSAERLKGVDSTLKIQPAKLEDSAVYLCASSYDAWFTSEAFFGQGTRLTVV.

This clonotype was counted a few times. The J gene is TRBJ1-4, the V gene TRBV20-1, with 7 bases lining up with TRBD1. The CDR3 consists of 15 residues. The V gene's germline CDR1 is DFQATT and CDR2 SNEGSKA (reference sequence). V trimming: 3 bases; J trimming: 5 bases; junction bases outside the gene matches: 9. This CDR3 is CSASGAQGSNEKLFF. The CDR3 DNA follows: TGCAGTGCTAGTGGGGCACAGGGGTCAAATGAAAAACTGTTTTTT.

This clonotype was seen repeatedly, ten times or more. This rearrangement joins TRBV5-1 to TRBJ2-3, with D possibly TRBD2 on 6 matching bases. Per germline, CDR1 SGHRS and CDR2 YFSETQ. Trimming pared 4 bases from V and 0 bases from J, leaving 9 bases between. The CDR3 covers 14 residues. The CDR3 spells CASSPGLSTDTQYF. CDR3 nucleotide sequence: TGCGCCAGCAGCCCGGGACTCAGCACAGATACGCAGTATTTT.

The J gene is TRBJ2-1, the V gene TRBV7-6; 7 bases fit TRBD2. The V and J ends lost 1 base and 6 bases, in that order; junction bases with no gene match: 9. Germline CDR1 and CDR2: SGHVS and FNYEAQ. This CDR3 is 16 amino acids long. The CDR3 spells CASSLGWTSPVNEQFF. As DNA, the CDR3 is TGTGCCAGCAGCTTAGGGTGGACTAGTCCCGTCAATGAGCAGTTCTTC.

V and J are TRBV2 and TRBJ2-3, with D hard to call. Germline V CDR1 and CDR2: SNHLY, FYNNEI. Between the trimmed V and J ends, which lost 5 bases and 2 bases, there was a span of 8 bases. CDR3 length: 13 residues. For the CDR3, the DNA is TGTGCCAGCAGTCGGGTGAACACAGATACGCAGTATTTT. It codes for CASSRVNTDTQYF.